The clone carrying this TCR beta chain was recorded only once. Its target is not known. Given a much more abundant clone one base away, this may be a read error. Previously published methods and listed TCR primers were used for the bulk TCR libraries. TCRdb re-called the PCR reads through MiXCR, storing one row per CDR3 protein. The sample has about 500,000 distinct CDR3 sequences; about 25% are singletons. This CDR3 region has 16 residues. V lost 4 bases and J 6 bases, leaving 21 bases between the germline ends. Germline V CDR1 and CDR2: MGHRA, YSYEKL. Each library that profiled naive CD8 cells came from approximately 20,000 to 1,000,000 sorted cells with 10%, 30% or 50% RNA. The sample is drawn from a study of molecular identifiers for immune sequencing clone quantification. Study findings and constraints: Clones above 20 RNA copies contained over 97% of effector molecules and under 1% of naive molecules. Reports indicate spiked Jurkat TCR RNA from one cell could be found among 950,000 to 1,000,000 naive cells.

The TCR was taken from a human donor in good health. Some libraries in this study had Jurkat cell RNA spiked in. Sequenced material: naive CD8+ T cells from blood, with Jurkat cell RNA spiked in. Described subset: FACS-sorted CD8+CD4-CCR7+CD45RA+ naive T cells. This sequence joins TRBV4-1 and TRBJ1-1; D gene unclear. DNA of the CDR3: TGCGCCAGCAGCCTGGGGATTTTTTTTGTTTCTCCTGAAGCTTTCTTT. Encoded protein: CASSLGIFFVSPEAFF.